This TCR beta chain was sequenced in a study of CD8 T cells in ankylosing spondylitis. Study outcomes and limitations: Ankylosing spondylitis blood seemed to carry a telltale TCR beta motif made of about 8 highly homologous variants. Previously reported in reactive arthritis synovial fluid and blood were some of the motif variants. CD8+ disease-linked clones were present at relatively low frequencies in blood.

A single record per CDR3 protein comes from TCRdb applying MiXCR to the 5' RACE reads. The sample includes roughly 220,000 distinct CDR3 sequences, more than 9% of them seen just once. The germline gives CDR1 SGHRS, CDR2 YFSETQ. V was pared by 5 bases and J by 5 bases, with 23 bases between. The CDR3 covers 17 residues. This clonotype has at least ten counts. Its antigen is undetermined. This receptor was obtained from a male donor with ankylosing spondylitis or in good health (not recorded which). The chain uses TRBV5-1 and TRBJ2-1; a weak D match, TRBD2 (6 bases). Specimen: blood, either unsorted or a sorted T cell fraction (not recorded which). The CDR3 nucleotides are TGCGCCAGCAGTGGTGAGGGGCGGGGCGTTAACAACAATGAGCAGTTCTTC. Protein: CASSGEGRGVNNNEQFF.